This is a list of T cell receptor beta chains from one sample in a study of T-cell memory formation after mild COVID-19. Each CDR3 protein is one row after TCRdb ran MiXCR on the 5' RACE reads. Of hundreds of thousands of distinct CDR3 sequences listed, roughly 18% are singletons. Source material: PBMCs or a T cell subset sorted from them (not recorded which). The receptors derive from an adult woman who had mild COVID-19 (a few samples of this study predate the infection). Cell type and time point are not known. CDR3s include the opening cysteine and the closing phenylalanine or tryptophan. Each record gives: J gene, CDR3 length, V gene, clone size, D gene, CDR3 protein, CDR3 DNA. The D gene is left open where the match is weak. A clone size is listed for some rows: how often the clone was seen (once, few, many), or a class if it is expanded.

>TRBJ1-1|14|TRBV12-3/TRBV12-4|few|-
CASDMAGAGTEAFF
TGTGCCAGTGACATGGCGGGCGCGGGCACTGAAGCTTTCTTT
>TRBJ2-3|10|TRBV5-1|-|-
CASNTDTQYF
TGCGCCAGCAACACAGATACGCAGTATTTT
>TRBJ2-5|15|TRBV21-1|-|-
CASSPRGGLRETQYF
TGTGCCAGCAGCCCCCGGGGGGGGCTGAGGGAGACCCAGTACTTC
>TRBJ2-1|15|TRBV7-2|few|TRBD2
CASSLLLAGSNEQFF
TGTGCCAGCAGCTTATTACTAGCGGGGAGCAATGAGCAGTTCTTC
>TRBJ1-1|15|TRBV24-1|-|TRBD1
CATSDGGDRRSRAFF
TGTGCCACCAGTGATGGGGGGGACAGGAGGTCTAGAGCTTTCTTT
>TRBJ2-1|17|TRBV21-1|-|-
CASSKGGAGTSGREQFF
TGTGCCAGCAGCAAAGGAGGGGCCGGCACAAGCGGGAGGGAGCAGTTCTTC
>TRBJ1-1|12|TRBV20-1|-|-
CSAGKSNTEAFF
TGCAGTGCGGGAAAGTCAAACACTGAAGCTTTCTTT
>TRBJ1-6|15|TRBV3-1|few|-
CASREEGKGNSPLHF
TGTGCCAGCAGGGAGGAGGGCAAGGGAAATTCACCCCTCCACTTT
>TRBJ1-2|15|TRBV3-1|few|-
CASSPAIAGHYGYTF
TGTGCCAGCAGCCCAGCGATCGCGGGTCACTATGGCTACACCTTC
>TRBJ1-2|16|TRBV6-5|-|-
CASSHRAVVPGVGYTF
TGTGCCAGCAGCCACCGGGCCGTCGTACCCGGGGTTGGCTACACCTTC
>TRBJ1-4|14|TRBV7-9|many|TRBD1
CASSLGQGNEKLFF
TGTGCCAGCAGCTTGGGACAGGGAAATGAAAAACTGTTTTTT
>TRBJ2-3|21|TRBV6-5|-|TRBD2
CASTLYAWTSGRALDTDTQYF
TGTGCCAGCACCCTCTACGCGTGGACTAGCGGGAGGGCCCTCGACACAGATACGCAGTATTTT
>TRBJ2-5|13|TRBV19|-|-
CASSLLKSGTQYF
TGTGCCAGTAGTCTCCTTAAGAGCGGAACCCAGTACTTC
>TRBJ2-3|13|TRBV29-1|few|-
CSALAPGTDTQYF
TGCAGCGCCCTTGCCCCCGGAACAGATACGCAGTATTTT
>TRBJ1-3|16|TRBV15|-|-
CATSTDGRGSGNTIYF
TGTGCCACCAGCACAGACGGACGGGGCTCTGGAAACACCATATATTTT
>TRBJ2-7|15|TRBV2|-|TRBD2
CASMGLAGGPYEQYF
TGTGCCAGCATGGGACTAGCGGGGGGCCCCTACGAGCAGTACTTC
>TRBJ2-3|15|TRBV7-6|many|-
CASSLAGLSTDTQYF
TGTGCCAGCAGCTTAGCGGGGCTAAGCACAGATACGCAGTATTTT
>TRBJ1-2|15|TRBV5-5|few|-
CASSLEGKANYGYTF
TGTGCCAGCAGCTTGGAAGGCAAGGCTAACTATGGCTACACCTTC
>TRBJ1-6|14|TRBV2|-|TRBD1
CATKLTGGDPPLHF
TGTGCCACCAAGCTAACAGGGGGCGATCCACCCCTCCACTTT
>TRBJ2-2|15|TRBV12-3/TRBV12-4|-|-
CASSARDLNTGELFF
TGTGCCAGCAGTGCCCGGGACCTTAACACCGGGGAGCTGTTTTTT
>TRBJ2-1|14|TRBV9|-|TRBD1
CASSTDRVGNEQFF
TGTGCCAGCAGCACTGACAGGGTGGGGAATGAGCAGTTCTTC
>TRBJ2-1|13|TRBV9|-|-
CASSVGRYNEQFF
TGTGCCAGCAGCGTGGGCAGGTACAATGAGCAGTTCTTC
>TRBJ2-1|12|TRBV29-1|-|-
CSVGRGGNEQFF
TGCAGCGTGGGACGGGGAGGCAATGAGCAGTTCTTC
>TRBJ1-1|14|TRBV7-9|-|-
CASRPPGHRGEAFF
TGTGCCAGCAGGCCCCCGGGACACCGAGGGGAAGCTTTCTTT
>TRBJ1-2|16|TRBV11-2|few|TRBD1
CASSPLSRDRGIGYTF
TGTGCCAGCAGCCCTCTTTCCCGGGACAGGGGTATTGGCTACACCTTC
>TRBJ2-3|16|TRBV19|-|-
CASSTSQGAGTDTQYF
TGTGCCAGTAGTACAAGCCAGGGTGCGGGCACAGATACGCAGTATTTT
>TRBJ1-1|13|TRBV30|-|-
CARNRAGDTEAFF
TGTGCCCGAAACAGGGCTGGGGACACTGAAGCTTTCTTT
>TRBJ2-1|15|TRBV12-3/TRBV12-4|-|TRBD1
CASSLARQGSNEQFF
TGTGCCAGCAGTTTAGCCAGACAGGGGAGCAATGAGCAGTTCTTC
>TRBJ2-2|18|TRBV6-5|-|TRBD2
CASSYATSGRGNTGELFF
TGTGCCAGCAGTTACGCGACTAGCGGGAGGGGGAACACCGGGGAGCTGTTTTTT
>TRBJ2-2|15|TRBV3-1|few|-
CASSQGTSPPGELFF
TGTGCCAGCAGCCAAGGAACTAGCCCCCCCGGGGAGCTGTTTTTT
>TRBJ2-5|14|TRBV27|-|-
CASSLLGGRETQYF
TGTGCCAGCAGTCTCCTGGGGGGTCGAGAGACCCAGTACTTC
>TRBJ1-5|15|TRBV4-1|-|TRBD1
CASSRTTGGYQPQHF
TGCGCCAGCAGCCGGACTACAGGGGGGTATCAGCCCCAGCATTTT
>TRBJ1-1|12|TRBV12-3/TRBV12-4|few|-
CASRDWGTEAFF
TGTGCCAGCAGGGATTGGGGGACTGAAGCTTTCTTT
>TRBJ1-4|14|TRBV19|-|-
CASNFRERGEKLFF
TGTGCCAGTAATTTTCGGGAGAGAGGTGAAAAACTGTTTTTT
>TRBJ2-1|16|TRBV7-9|many|-
CASSSAAGSSYNEQFF
TGTGCCAGCAGCTCGGCCGCCGGGAGCTCCTACAATGAGCAGTTCTTC
>TRBJ2-3|14|TRBV19|few|-
CATHEGNFADTQYF
TGTGCCACCCATGAGGGCAATTTTGCAGATACGCAGTATTTT
>TRBJ1-4|15|TRBV12-3/TRBV12-4|few|-
CASRFDRSTNEKLFF
TGTGCCAGCAGGTTCGACAGGTCAACTAATGAAAAACTGTTTTTT
>TRBJ2-4|14|TRBV19|-|TRBD2
CASSIEGGTNIQYF
TGTGCCAGTAGTATAGAGGGGGGGACAAACATTCAGTACTTC
>TRBJ1-1|15|TRBV4-1|-|-
CASSQSTPPNTEAFF
TGCGCCAGCAGCCAGAGTACCCCACCGAACACTGAAGCTTTCTTT
>TRBJ2-5|15|TRBV18|few|TRBD1
CASSPRTGGRETQYF
TGTGCCAGCTCACCTCGGACAGGGGGCCGGGAGACCCAGTACTTC
>TRBJ1-5|14|TRBV3-1|few|-
CASSQGGSNQPQHF
TGTGCCAGCAGCCAGGGTGGGAGCAATCAGCCCCAGCATTTT
>TRBJ2-3|16|TRBV20-1|many|TRBD2
CSARDQLSGSKYTQYF
TGCAGTGCTAGAGATCAGTTGAGCGGGAGTAAATATACGCAGTATTTT
>TRBJ2-3|12|TRBV7-6|-|TRBD1
CASSLGQGAEYF
TGTGCCAGCAGCTTAGGACAGGGGGCCGAGTATTTT
>TRBJ1-1|13|TRBV29-1|-|TRBD1
CSVGAGGNTEAFF
TGCAGCGTTGGCGCAGGGGGAAACACTGAAGCTTTCTTT
>TRBJ1-1|13|TRBV20-1|few|TRBD1
CSANRGLGTEAFF
TGCAGTGCTAACAGGGGTCTGGGCACTGAAGCTTTCTTT
>TRBJ2-7|15|TRBV5-1|-|TRBD2
CASSYAGLVFYEQYF
TGCGCCAGCAGCTATGCGGGACTAGTCTTCTACGAGCAGTACTTC
>TRBJ2-3|16|TRBV5-1|few|TRBD2
CASSLGASGATDTQYF
TGCGCCAGCAGCTTGGGAGCTAGCGGAGCCACAGATACGCAGTATTTT
>TRBJ1-6|15|TRBV7-9|few|TRBD1
CASSQRGQQNSPLHF
TGTGCCAGCAGTCAGAGGGGACAGCAAAATTCACCCCTCCACTTT